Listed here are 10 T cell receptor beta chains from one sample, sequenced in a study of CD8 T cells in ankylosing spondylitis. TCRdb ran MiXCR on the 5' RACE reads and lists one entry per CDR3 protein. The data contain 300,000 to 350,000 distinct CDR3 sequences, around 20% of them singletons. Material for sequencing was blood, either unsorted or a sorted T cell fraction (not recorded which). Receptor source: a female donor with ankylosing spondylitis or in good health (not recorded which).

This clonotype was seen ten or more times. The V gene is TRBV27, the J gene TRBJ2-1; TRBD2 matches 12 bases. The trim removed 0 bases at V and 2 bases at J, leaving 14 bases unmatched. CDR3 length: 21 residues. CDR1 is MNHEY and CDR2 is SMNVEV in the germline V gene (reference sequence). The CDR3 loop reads CASSLSFQGLAGGEAYNEQFF. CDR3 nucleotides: TGTGCCAGCAGTTTATCGTTTCAGGGCCTAGCGGGAGGGGAAGCCTACAATGAGCAGTTCTTC.

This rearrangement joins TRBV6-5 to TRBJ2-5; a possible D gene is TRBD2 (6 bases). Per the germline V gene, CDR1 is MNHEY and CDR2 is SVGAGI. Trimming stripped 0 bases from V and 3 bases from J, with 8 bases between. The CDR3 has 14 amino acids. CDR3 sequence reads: CASSYSWGEETQYF. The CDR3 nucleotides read TGTGCCAGCAGTTACTCGTGGGGGGAAGAGACCCAGTACTTC.

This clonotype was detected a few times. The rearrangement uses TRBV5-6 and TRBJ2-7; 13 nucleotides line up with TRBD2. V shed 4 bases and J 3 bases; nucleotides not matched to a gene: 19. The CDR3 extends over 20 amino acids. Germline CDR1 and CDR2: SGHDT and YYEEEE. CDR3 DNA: TGTGCCAGCAGCACGTACAGGGGGCTCGGACTAGCGGGAGCGGGCTACGAGCAGTACTTC. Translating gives CASSTYRGLGLAGAGYEQYF. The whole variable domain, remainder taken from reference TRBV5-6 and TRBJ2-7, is DAGVTQSPTHLIKTRGQQVTLRCSPKSGHDTVSWYQQALGQGPQFIFQYYEEEERQRGNFPDRFSGHQFPNYSSELNVNALLLGDSALYLCASSTYRGLGLAGAGYEQYFGPGTRLTVT.

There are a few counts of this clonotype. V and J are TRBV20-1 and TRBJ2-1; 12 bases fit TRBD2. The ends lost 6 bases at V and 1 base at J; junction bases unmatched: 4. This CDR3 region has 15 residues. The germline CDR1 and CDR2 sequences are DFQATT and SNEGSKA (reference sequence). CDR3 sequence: CSAPLAGGSYNEQFF. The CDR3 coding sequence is TGCAGTGCCCCACTAGCGGGGGGATCCTACAATGAGCAGTTCTTC.

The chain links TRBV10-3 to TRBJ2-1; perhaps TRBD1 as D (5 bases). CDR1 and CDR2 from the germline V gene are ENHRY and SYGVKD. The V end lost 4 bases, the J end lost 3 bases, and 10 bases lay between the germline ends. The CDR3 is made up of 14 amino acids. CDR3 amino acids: CAISAARDYNEQFF. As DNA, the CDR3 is TGTGCCATCAGTGCCGCCAGGGACTACAATGAGCAGTTCTTC.

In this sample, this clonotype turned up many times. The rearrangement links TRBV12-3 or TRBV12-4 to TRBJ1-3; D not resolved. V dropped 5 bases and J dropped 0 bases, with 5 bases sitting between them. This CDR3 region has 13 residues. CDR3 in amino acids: CASSISSGNTIYF. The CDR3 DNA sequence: TGTGCCAGCAGTATCAGCTCTGGAAACACCATATATTTT.

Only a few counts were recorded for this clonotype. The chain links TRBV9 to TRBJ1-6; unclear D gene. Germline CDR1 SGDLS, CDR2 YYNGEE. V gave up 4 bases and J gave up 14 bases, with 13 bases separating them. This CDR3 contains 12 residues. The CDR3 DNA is TGTGCCAGCAGCCCTCGAGACGGAGCCCTCCACTTT. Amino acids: CASSPRDGALHF. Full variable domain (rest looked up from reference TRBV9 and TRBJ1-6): DSGVTQTPKHLITATGQRVTLRCSPRSGDLSVYWYQQSLDQGLQFLIQYYNGEERAKGNILERFSAQQFPDLHSELNLSSLELGDSALYFCASSPRDGALHFGNGTRLTVT.

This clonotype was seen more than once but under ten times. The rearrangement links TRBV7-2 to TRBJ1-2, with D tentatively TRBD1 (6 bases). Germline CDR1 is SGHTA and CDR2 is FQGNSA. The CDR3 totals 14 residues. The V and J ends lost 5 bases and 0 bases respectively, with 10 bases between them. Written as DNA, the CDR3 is TGTGCCAGCAGCACGAACAGGGCTAACTATGGCTACACCTTC. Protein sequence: CASSTNRANYGYTF.

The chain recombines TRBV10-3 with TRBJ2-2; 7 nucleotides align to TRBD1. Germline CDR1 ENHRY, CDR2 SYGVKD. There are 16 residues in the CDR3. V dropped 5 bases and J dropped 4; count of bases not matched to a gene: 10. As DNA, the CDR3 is TGTGCCATCAGTCGAGAACTAGGGGGCTCCACCGGGGAGCTGTTTTTT. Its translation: CAISRELGGSTGELFF.

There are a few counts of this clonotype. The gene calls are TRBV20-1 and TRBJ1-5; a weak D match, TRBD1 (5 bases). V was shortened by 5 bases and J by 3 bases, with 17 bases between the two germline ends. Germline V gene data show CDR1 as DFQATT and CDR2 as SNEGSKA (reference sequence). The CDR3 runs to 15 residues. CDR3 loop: CSAPYAAGTNQPQHF. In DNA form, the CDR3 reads TGCAGTGCTCCGTACGCTGCCGGGACCAATCAGCCCCAGCATTTT.